Below, one TCR beta chain is given with its context. This sample also contains other DNA sequences that code for the same CDR3. The data were produced by immunoSEQ multiplex PCR, yet TCRdb's version contains in-frame clones alone and is incomplete. Here the sample spans around 420,000 clones, 70% to 90% being singletons. This sample is part of a study of blood T cell repertoires in COVID-19. V gave up 1 base and J gave up 9 bases, with 10 bases separating them. Germline V gene lookup returns CDR1 SEHNR and CDR2 FQNEAQ (reference sequence). The CDR3 consists of 14 residues. Participants had their cohort set by participant-reported clinical history.

The sequencing input was PBMCs or T cells enriched from blood (not recorded which). This TCR was sampled from a middle-aged woman with acute COVID-19. The V and J genes are TRBV7-9 and TRBJ1-6; the D gene is possibly TRBD1 (6 bases). This CDR3 reads CASSLDGRGSPLHF. CDR3 coding DNA: TGTGCCAGCAGCTTAGATGGCAGGGGTTCACCCCTCCACTTT.